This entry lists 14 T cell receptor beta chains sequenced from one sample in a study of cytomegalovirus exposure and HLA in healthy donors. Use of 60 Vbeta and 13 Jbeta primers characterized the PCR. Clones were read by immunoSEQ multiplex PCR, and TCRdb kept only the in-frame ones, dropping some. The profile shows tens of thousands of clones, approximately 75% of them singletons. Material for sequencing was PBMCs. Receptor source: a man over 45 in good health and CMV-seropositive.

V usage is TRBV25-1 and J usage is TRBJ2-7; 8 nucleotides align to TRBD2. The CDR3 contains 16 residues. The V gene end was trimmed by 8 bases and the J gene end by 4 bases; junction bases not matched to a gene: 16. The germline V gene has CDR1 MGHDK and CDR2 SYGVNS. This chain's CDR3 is CASRSGRAMGLYEQYF. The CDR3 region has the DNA TGTGCCAGCCGCTCCGGGAGGGCAATGGGGCTATACGAGCAGTACTTC.

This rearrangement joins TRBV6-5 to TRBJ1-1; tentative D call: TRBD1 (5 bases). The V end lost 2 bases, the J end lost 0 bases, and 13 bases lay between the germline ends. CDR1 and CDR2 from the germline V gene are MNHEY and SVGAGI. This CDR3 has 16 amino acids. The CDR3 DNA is TGTGCCAGCAGTTACAGGTCAAACAGGATGAACACTGAAGCTTTCTTT. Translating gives CASSYRSNRMNTEAFF.

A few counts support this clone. For the CDR3, the DNA is TGTGCCAGCTTACAGGGCTACGAGCAGTACTTC. Encoded protein: CASLQGYEQYF. This sequence joins TRBV2 and TRBJ2-7, with D possibly being TRBD1 (6 bases). V was cut by 8 bases and J by 3 bases, with 8 bases left in between. The CDR3 contains 11 residues. CDR1 is SNHLY and CDR2 is FYNNEI in the germline V gene.

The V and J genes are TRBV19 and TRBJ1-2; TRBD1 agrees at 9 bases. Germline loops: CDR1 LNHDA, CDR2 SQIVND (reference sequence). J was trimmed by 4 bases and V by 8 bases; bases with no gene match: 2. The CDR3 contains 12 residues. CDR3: CASGTGPYGYTF. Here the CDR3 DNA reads TGTGCCAGTGGGACAGGGCCCTATGGCTACACCTTC.

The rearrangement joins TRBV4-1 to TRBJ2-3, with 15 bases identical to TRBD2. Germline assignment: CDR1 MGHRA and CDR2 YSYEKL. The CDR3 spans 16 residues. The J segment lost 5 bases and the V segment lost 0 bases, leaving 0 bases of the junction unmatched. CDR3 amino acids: CASSQEGLAGGDTQYF. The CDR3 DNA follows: TGCGCCAGCAGCCAAGAGGGACTAGCGGGGGGAGATACGCAGTATTTT.

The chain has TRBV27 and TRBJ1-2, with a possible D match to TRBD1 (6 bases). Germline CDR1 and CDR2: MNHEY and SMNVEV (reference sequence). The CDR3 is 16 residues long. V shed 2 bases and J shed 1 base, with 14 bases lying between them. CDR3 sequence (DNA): TGTGCCAGCAGTTTAAACGGACAGAGTCTTAACTATGGCTACACCTTC. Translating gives CASSLNGQSLNYGYTF.

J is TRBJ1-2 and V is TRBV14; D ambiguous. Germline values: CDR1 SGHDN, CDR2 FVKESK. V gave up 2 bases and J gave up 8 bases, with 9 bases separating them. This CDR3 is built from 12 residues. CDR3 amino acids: CASSQSVEGYTF. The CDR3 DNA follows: TGTGCCAGCAGCCAATCAGTGGAGGGCTACACCTTC.

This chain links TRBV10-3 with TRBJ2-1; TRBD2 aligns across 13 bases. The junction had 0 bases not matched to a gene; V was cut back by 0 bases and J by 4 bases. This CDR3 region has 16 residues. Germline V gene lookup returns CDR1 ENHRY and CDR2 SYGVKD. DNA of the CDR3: TGTGCCATCAGTGAGTCGGGACTAGCGGGATACAATGAGCAGTTCTTC. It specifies CAISESGLAGYNEQFF.

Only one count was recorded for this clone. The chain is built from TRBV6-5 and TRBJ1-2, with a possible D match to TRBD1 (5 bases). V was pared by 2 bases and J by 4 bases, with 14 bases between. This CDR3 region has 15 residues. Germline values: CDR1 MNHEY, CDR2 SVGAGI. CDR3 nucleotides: TGTGCCAGCAGTTACCCCGGGGGAGGGAGCTATGGCTACACCTTC. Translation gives CASSYPGGGSYGYTF.

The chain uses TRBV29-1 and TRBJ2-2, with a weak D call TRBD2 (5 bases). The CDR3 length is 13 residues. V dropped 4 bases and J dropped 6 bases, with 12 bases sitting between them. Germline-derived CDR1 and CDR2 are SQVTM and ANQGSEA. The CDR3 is CSVGGQVAGELFF. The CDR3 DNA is TGCAGCGTTGGAGGGCAGGTGGCCGGGGAGCTGTTTTTT.

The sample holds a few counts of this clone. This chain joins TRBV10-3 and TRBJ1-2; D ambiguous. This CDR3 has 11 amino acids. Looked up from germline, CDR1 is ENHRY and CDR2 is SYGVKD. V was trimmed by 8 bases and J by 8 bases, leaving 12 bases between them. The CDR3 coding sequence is TGTGCCATCCGAGACGACTGGGGCTACACCTTC. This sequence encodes CAIRDDWGYTF.

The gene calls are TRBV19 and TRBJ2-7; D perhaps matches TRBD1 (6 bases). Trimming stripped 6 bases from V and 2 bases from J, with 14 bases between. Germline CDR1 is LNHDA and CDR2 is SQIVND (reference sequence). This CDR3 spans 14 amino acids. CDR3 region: CASRLRDTTYEQYF. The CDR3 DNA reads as TGTGCCAGTAGGCTCCGGGACACGACCTACGAGCAGTACTTC.

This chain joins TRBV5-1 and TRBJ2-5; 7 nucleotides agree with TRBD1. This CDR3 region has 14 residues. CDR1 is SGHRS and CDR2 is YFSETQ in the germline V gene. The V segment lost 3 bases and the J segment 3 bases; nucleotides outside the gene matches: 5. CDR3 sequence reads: CASSYGTAKETQYF. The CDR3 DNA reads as TGCGCCAGCAGCTACGGGACAGCGAAAGAGACCCAGTACTTC.

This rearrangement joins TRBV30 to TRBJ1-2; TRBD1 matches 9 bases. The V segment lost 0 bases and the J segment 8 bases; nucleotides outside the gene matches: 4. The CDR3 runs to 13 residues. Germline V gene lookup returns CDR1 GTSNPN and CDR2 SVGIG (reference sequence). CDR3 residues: CAWSVQGAQGYTF. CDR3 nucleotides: TGTGCCTGGAGTGTACAGGGGGCGCAGGGCTACACCTTC. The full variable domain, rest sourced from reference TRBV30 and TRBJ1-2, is SQTIHQWPATLVQPVGSPLSLECTVEGTSNPNLYWYRQAAGRGLQLLFYSVGIGQISSEVPQNLSASRPQDRQFILSSKKLLLSDSGFYLCAWSVQGAQGYTFGSGTRLTVV.